These T cell receptor beta chains were read from a single sample in a study of blood T cells in healthy people across ages. TCRdb processed the 5' RACE reads anew with MiXCR; each CDR3 protein has one entry. The sample has 850,000 or so distinct CDR3 sequences, more than 25% seen once. The specimen was blood. These TCRs come from an elderly woman in good health. Each CDR3 is given with its conserved first and last residue. D genes are given only for firm matches. Clone size is shown for a subset of rows, as once, few, many or a class of expanded clone.

TRBV28	-	TRBJ1-4	few	TGTGCCAGCAGTTTTGAACCTTTTAATGAAAAACTGTTTTTT	CASSFEPFNEKLFF
TRBV7-9	TRBD1	TRBJ1-5	few	TGTGCCAGCAGCTTGGGGACAGGGAGAGGGCAGCCCCAGCATTTT	CASSLGTGRGQPQHF
TRBV7-2	-	TRBJ1-5	many	TGTGCCAGCAGCTTGTCGCAGGGCGGTAGCAATCAGCCCCAGCATTTT	CASSLSQGGSNQPQHF
TRBV6-1	-	TRBJ2-1	few	TGTGCCAGCAGGCTCAGGGGAAGTGGGAATGAGCAGTTCTTC	CASRLRGSGNEQFF
TRBV10-3	-	TRBJ2-5	many	TGTGCCATCAGTGGCCCTACGGAGACCCAGTACTTC	CAISGPTETQYF
TRBV6-6	TRBD1	TRBJ1-4	many	TGTGCCAGCAGACGGACAGGCGCTGAAAAACTGTTTTTT	CASRRTGAEKLFF
TRBV28	-	TRBJ2-5	many	TGTGCCAGCAGCCTCGGGGTCTCACCAGAGACCCAGTACTTC	CASSLGVSPETQYF
TRBV18	TRBD1	TRBJ2-5	-	TGTGCCAGCTCATCCCGGGACAGGGCGGAGACCCAGTACTTC	CASSSRDRAETQYF
TRBV9	TRBD1	TRBJ2-6	many	TGTGCCAGCAGCGCAGGGGACAGAACAACTGGGGCCAACGTCCTGACTTTC	CASSAGDRTTGANVLTF
TRBV29-1	TRBD2	TRBJ2-2	-	TGCAGCGTGACTCGGCGGGGGGGCCTCCTTACCGGGGAGCTGTTTTTT	CSVTRRGGLLTGELFF
TRBV15	TRBD1	TRBJ2-1	-	TGTGCCACCAGCAGAGTACAGGGGAATGAGCAGTTCTTC	CATSRVQGNEQFF
TRBV9	TRBD1	TRBJ1-2	-	TGTGCCAGCAGCGAGGAGGGGGCTGAACCCTATGGCTACACCTTC	CASSEEGAEPYGYTF
TRBV4-3	TRBD1	TRBJ1-2	-	TGCGCCAGCAGCCAAGATCCGGACAGGGTCGACTATGGCTACACCTTC	CASSQDPDRVDYGYTF
TRBV2	-	TRBJ1-5	few	TGTGCCAGCAGACCCCCCGATTTTCAGCCCCAGCATTTT	CASRPPDFQPQHF
TRBV20-1	TRBD2	TRBJ2-1	few	TGCAGTGCTAGAGATCCAGCTAGCGGGGGGGCAGAGCAGTTCTTC	CSARDPASGGAEQFF
TRBV11-2	-	TRBJ2-1	few	TGTGCCAGCAGCCGAGGGGCACAGGTGATCCGCAATGAGCAGTTCTTC	CASSRGAQVIRNEQFF
TRBV30	-	TRBJ1-1	-	TGTGCCTGGAGCACGCCCACAGGGTTAGAAGCTTTCTTT	CAWSTPTGLEAFF
TRBV20-1	TRBD1	TRBJ1-5	-	TGCAGTGCTAGAGGGACAGGGAATAGCAATCAGCCCCAGCATTTT	CSARGTGNSNQPQHF
TRBV20-1	-	TRBJ2-3	many	TGCAGTGCTAGAGACCACCGGGGCCTACTCAGCACAGATACGCAGTATTTT	CSARDHRGLLSTDTQYF
TRBV4-1	TRBD2	TRBJ2-4	-	TGCGCCAGCAGCCCAGATTGGGGACTAGGCCAGTACTTC	CASSPDWGLGQYF
TRBV7-7	-	TRBJ2-5	many	TGTGCCAACGGCTCGGCTACCAGTGGCCAAGAGACCCAGTACTTC	CANGSATSGQETQYF
TRBV29-1	-	TRBJ1-2	-	TGCAGCACCCCATTGGGGGGGACAAACTATGACTACACCTTC	CSTPLGGTNYDYTF
TRBV7-9	-	TRBJ1-2	-	TGTGCCAGCAGCCGCCAATCCGCCTCGGGGGGCTATGGCTACACCTTC	CASSRQSASGGYGYTF
TRBV6-6	-	TRBJ1-1	-	TGTGCCAGCAGAGATACAGGGTCCTCGCACACTGAAGCTTTCTTT	CASRDTGSSHTEAFF
TRBV20-1	-	TRBJ1-2	-	TGCAGTGCCCTCCTAGGGCGATATGGCTACACCTTC	CSALLGRYGYTF
TRBV7-2	TRBD2	TRBJ2-7	many	TGTGCCAGCAGCCCGCGCAGGGGGCATCTAGCGGGGGGCCAGTACTTC	CASSPRRGHLAGGQYF
TRBV6-2/TRBV6-3	-	TRBJ2-4	many	TGTGCCAGCAGCAACGGGTTGGCAGCGCAGTACTTC	CASSNGLAAQYF
TRBV27	TRBD1	TRBJ2-3	once	TGTGCCAGCAGTTTAGATACGACCGGGACAGGGTCAGATACGCAGTATTTT	CASSLDTTGTGSDTQYF
TRBV20-1	TRBD1	TRBJ2-4	many	TGCAGTGCTAGTGGGGGACAGGGAAGGGTAGCTACCAAAAACATTCAGTACTTC	CSASGGQGRVATKNIQYF
TRBV20-1	-	TRBJ2-2	few	TGCAGTGCTAGAGTAGGGCAGTCTCCTACCGGGGAGCTGTTTTTT	CSARVGQSPTGELFF
TRBV15	-	TRBJ2-1	many	TGTGCCACCAGGGCGATCAGGCTTTCGCGGATCGATGAGCAGTTCTTC	CATRAIRLSRIDEQFF
TRBV28	-	TRBJ2-7	-	TGTGCCAGCAGGGATACGTCGAAGAATGAGCAGTACTTC	CASRDTSKNEQYF
TRBV7-2	TRBD2	TRBJ2-5	many	TGTGCCAGCAGCCTCACCCCTAGCGGGGGGGAGACCCAGTACTTC	CASSLTPSGGETQYF
TRBV20-1	-	TRBJ2-3	-	TGCAGTGCTAGTATTGGTAGCGCGGATACGCAGTATTTT	CSASIGSADTQYF
TRBV4-2	-	TRBJ2-2	-	TGTGCCAGCAGCCAAGATGGCGGAGGGGGTTCCCCCGGCGGGGAGCTGTTTTTT	CASSQDGGGGSPGGELFF
TRBV11-2	-	TRBJ1-2	many	TGTGCCAGCAGCTCCTCAACTAACCCAGGGTATTCGGGCTACACCTTC	CASSSSTNPGYSGYTF
TRBV20-1	TRBD1	TRBJ1-4	few	TGCAGTGCTAGAGCAGGGGGGAATGAAAAACTGTTTTTT	CSARAGGNEKLFF
TRBV13	-	TRBJ2-4	-	TGTGCCAGCAGCTTACGATTGGGGGAGCAGTACTTC	CASSLRLGEQYF
TRBV27	-	TRBJ1-2	-	TGTGCCAGCAGTTTGGCCCAGACATCTAACTATGGCTACACCTTC	CASSLAQTSNYGYTF
TRBV5-1	-	TRBJ2-1	many	TGCGCCAGCCGAAAGGAGGGGCCAAACAGAAGTGAGCAGTTCTTC	CASRKEGPNRSEQFF
TRBV12-3/TRBV12-4	-	TRBJ2-1	many	TGTGCCAGCCGAAATTCCCTGTTCAATAACAATGAGCAGTTCTTC	CASRNSLFNNNEQFF
TRBV20-1	-	TRBJ1-6	many	TGCAGTGCTAGACGCACAGGAGGAACAAATTCACCCCTCCACTTT	CSARRTGGTNSPLHF
TRBV12-3/TRBV12-4	TRBD1	TRBJ1-1	few	TGTGCCAGCAGGGATGGGACAGGGAGCGATCCCCCTGAAGCTTTCTTT	CASRDGTGSDPPEAFF
TRBV27	-	TRBJ2-1	many	TGTGCCAGCAGCGGAGGGATTTACAATGAGCAGTTCTTC	CASSGGIYNEQFF
TRBV2	-	TRBJ2-7	once	TGTGCCAGCAGAGCCCGGGGGCACTCCTACGAGCAGTACTTC	CASRARGHSYEQYF
TRBV6-5	TRBD2	TRBJ2-1	many	TGTGCCAGCAGAAGATTGTCGAGCGGGGGATTCCTTGAGCAGTTCTTC	CASRRLSSGGFLEQFF